One sample yielded the 27 T cell receptor beta chains listed below, sequenced in a study of sequential checkpoint blockade in melanoma. Treatment defined: randomized to nivolumab then ipilimumab (arm A) or the reverse (arm B). Assay used: immunoSEQ multiplex PCR; TCRdb lists only in-frame clones, some missing. The profile shows 31,000 or so clones, 86% of them singletons. The starting material was CD8+ T cells sorted from blood (inferred from file names), obtained from a patient given nivolumab and ipilimumab in sequence. The receptor source for this set is a human donor with melanoma.

V is TRBV4-3 and J is TRBJ2-3, with D possibly being TRBD2 (6 bases). Germline CDR1 reads LGHNA; CDR2 reads YSLEER. There are 19 residues in the CDR3. V was trimmed by 0 bases and J by 0 bases, leaving 19 bases between them. The CDR3 is CASSQESPWLALSTDTQYF. The CDR3 DNA reads TGCGCCAGCAGCCAAGAATCCCCTTGGCTAGCGCTGAGCACAGATACGCAGTATTTT.

The chain employs TRBV4-3 and TRBJ1-2, with a possible D match to TRBD1 (5 bases). Trimming left V 1 base short and J 3 bases short, with 12 bases between. The CDR3 runs to 15 residues. In germline, CDR1 is LGHNA, CDR2 YSLEER. In DNA form, the CDR3 reads TGCGCCAGCAGCCAAGTTTTCGACAGCCACTATGGCTACACCTTC. It is translated as CASSQVFDSHYGYTF.

J is TRBJ2-7 and V is TRBV6-5; unclear D gene. The germline V and J ends were trimmed by 0 bases and 3 bases, with 12 bases remaining between them. There are 15 residues in the CDR3. CDR1 MNHEY and CDR2 SVGAGI come from the germline V gene. CDR3 in DNA: TGTGCCAGCAGTTACTCCCGATCAGCAGGCTACGAGCAGTACTTC. Residues: CASSYSRSAGYEQYF.

This chain uses TRBV27 with TRBJ2-7; maybe TRBD1 (6 bases). There are 16 residues in the CDR3. Trimming removed 0 bases from V and 1 base from J, with 13 bases in between. CDR1 and CDR2 from the germline V gene are MNHEY and SMNVEV (reference sequence). DNA of the CDR3: TGTGCCAGCAGTTTATCTCCCGGGACACCTTCCTACGAGCAGTACTTC. Its translation is CASSLSPGTPSYEQYF.

The rearrangement uses TRBV4-1 and TRBJ2-2, with 10 bases lining up with TRBD1. Trimming removed 3 bases from V and 2 bases from J; junction bases left unmatched: 6. Germline V gene lookup returns CDR1 MGHRA and CDR2 YSYEKL. There are 17 residues in the CDR3. In DNA, the CDR3 is TGCGCCAGCAGCCACCTAGACAGGGGGCAAAACACCGGGGAGCTGTTTTTT. Encoded protein: CASSHLDRGQNTGELFF.

The rearrangement joins TRBV11-2 to TRBJ1-5; tentative D call: TRBD1 (6 bases). Trimming cost V 5 bases and J 2 bases, with 19 bases left between them. The CDR3 has 17 amino acids. Germline V lookup: CDR1 SGHAT, CDR2 FQNNGV. CDR3 amino acids: CASSRRTDFAGNQPQHF. The DNA for the CDR3 is TGTGCCAGCAGCCGACGGACAGATTTTGCTGGCAATCAGCCCCAGCATTTT.

The chain is built from TRBV5-8 and TRBJ2-7; D might be TRBD2 (5 bases). V gave up 2 bases and J gave up 7 bases, with 13 bases separating them. The CDR3 has 13 residues. Germline assignment: CDR1 SGHTS and CDR2 YDEGEE. CDR3 in amino acids: CASSLGGRGEQYF. CDR3 in DNA: TGTGCCAGCAGCTTAGGAGGACGCGGGGAGCAGTACTTC.

The V call is TRBV4-1, the J call TRBJ1-1; 7 bases agree with TRBD1. Germline CDR1 is MGHRA and CDR2 is YSYEKL. The CDR3 consists of 15 residues. V lost 1 base to trimming and J lost 1 base; unmatched junction nucleotides: 3. CDR3: CASSQGHRGNTEAFF. The DNA of the CDR3 is TGCGCCAGCAGCCAAGGTCACAGGGGGAACACTGAAGCTTTCTTT.

Only one count was recorded for this clone. The gene calls are TRBV27 and TRBJ1-1; D is possibly TRBD1 (6 bases). This CDR3 contains 14 residues. The V and J ends lost 3 bases and 1 base respectively, with 9 bases between them. From germline, CDR1 is MNHEY and CDR2 SMNVEV (reference sequence). CDR3 in amino acids: CASSFGGSNTEAFF. The CDR3 region has the DNA TGTGCCAGCAGTTTTGGGGGCTCGAACACTGAAGCTTTCTTT.

The chain employs TRBV6-6 and TRBJ1-1; D possibly corresponds to TRBD1 (6 bases). The CDR3 is 15 residues long. Germline V gives CDR1 MNHNY, CDR2 SVGAGI (reference sequence). Trimming pared 4 bases from V and 2 bases from J, leaving 14 bases between. The CDR3 region has the DNA TGTGCCAGCAGTTCCCTACAGGGTCGAAACACTGAAGCTTTCTTT. Protein: CASSSLQGRNTEAFF.

The chain combines TRBV27 with TRBJ2-7; TRBD1 agrees at 9 bases. Looked up from germline, CDR1 is MNHEY and CDR2 is SMNVEV (reference sequence). CDR3 length: 13 amino acids. The V segment lost 7 bases and the J segment 3 bases; nucleotides outside the gene matches: 4. The CDR3 region is CASIPTGGYEQYF. CDR3 nucleotides: TGTGCCAGCATCCCGACAGGGGGCTACGAGCAGTACTTC.

V usage is TRBV27 and J usage is TRBJ2-1; D is possibly TRBD2 (5 bases). The CDR3 loop spans 12 amino acids. V gave up 4 bases and J gave up 7 bases, with 8 bases separating them. CDR1 and CDR2 from the germline V gene are MNHEY and SMNVEV (reference sequence). This CDR3 is CASSSQRNEQFF. CDR3 DNA: TGTGCCAGCAGTTCTCAGCGGAATGAGCAGTTCTTC.

The J gene is TRBJ1-3, the V gene TRBV13; D is ambiguous. V was trimmed by 3 bases and J by 3 bases, leaving 6 bases between them. Germline CDR1 and CDR2: PRHDT and FYEKMQ (reference sequence). This CDR3 has 13 residues. This CDR3 is CASSFGGGNTIYF. CDR3 DNA sequence: TGTGCCAGCAGCTTTGGAGGTGGAAACACCATATATTTT.

CDR3 in amino acids: CASSATSGGDQETQYF. Here the CDR3 DNA reads TGTGCCAGCAGCGCGACTAGCGGGGGCGACCAAGAGACCCAGTACTTC. The chain is built from TRBV9 and TRBJ2-5; 12 nucleotides align to TRBD2. Per the germline V gene, CDR1 is SGDLS and CDR2 is YYNGEE. The V and J ends lost 3 bases and 0 bases, in that order; junction bases with no gene match: 3. This CDR3 spans 16 amino acids.

The chain joins TRBV18 to TRBJ1-4; a weak D match, TRBD1 (5 bases). V was cut by 3 bases and J by 0 bases, with 14 bases left in between. This CDR3 has 17 residues. CDR1 is KGHSH and CDR2 is LQKENI in the germline V gene. Here the CDR3 reads CASSPQGLVSTNEKLFF. As DNA, the CDR3 is TGTGCCAGCTCACCCCAGGGACTCGTTTCAACTAATGAAAAACTGTTTTTT. Based on the CDR3 plus reference TRBV18 and TRBJ1-4, the full variable domain is NAGVMQNPRHLVRRRGQEARLRCSPMKGHSHVYWYRQLPEEGLKFMVYLQKENIIDESGMPKERFSAEFPKEGPSILRIQQVVRGDSAAYFCASSPQGLVSTNEKLFFGSGTQLSVL.

This clone rates as medium-sized. The J gene is TRBJ2-7, the V gene TRBV15; 8 nucleotides agree with TRBD1. J lost 0 bases, V lost 6 bases, and 7 bases had no gene match. Per germline, CDR1 LNHNV and CDR2 YYDKDF (reference sequence). The CDR3 totals 15 residues. In DNA form, the CDR3 reads TGTGCCACCAGTCCCGGGACAGGAGACTCCTACGAGCAGTACTTC. It specifies CATSPGTGDSYEQYF. The whole variable domain, remainder taken from reference TRBV15 and TRBJ2-7, is DAMVIQNPRYQVTQFGKPVTLSCSQTLNHNVMYWYQQKSSQAPKLLFHYYDKDFNNEADTPDNFQSRRPNTSFCFLDIRSPGLGDTAMYLCATSPGTGDSYEQYFGPGTRLTVT.

The V gene is TRBV28, the J gene TRBJ1-1; no clear D. Germline V gives CDR1 MDHEN, CDR2 SYDVKM. The V end lost 3 bases, the J end lost 4 bases, and 3 bases lay between the germline ends. CDR3 length: 11 amino acids. CDR3 protein: CASSFVTEAFF. The CDR3 bases are TGTGCCAGCAGTTTCGTCACTGAAGCTTTCTTT.

The rearrangement links TRBV5-1 to TRBJ1-2; 7 bases line up with TRBD1. The CDR3 runs to 15 residues. V shed 1 base and J 4 bases; nucleotides not matched to a gene: 7. The germline gives CDR1 SGHRS, CDR2 YFSETQ. The CDR3 loop reads CASSLTGEVAYGYTF. The CDR3 DNA sequence: TGCGCCAGCAGCTTGACAGGGGAGGTAGCCTATGGCTACACCTTC.

The CDR3 protein is CASSPKIAGVADTQYF. The CDR3 nucleotides read TGTGCCAGCAGCCCTAAGATAGCGGGAGTCGCAGATACGCAGTATTTT. V usage is TRBV11-2 and J usage is TRBJ2-3; TRBD2 matches at 9 bases. Germline lookup yields CDR1 SGHAT and CDR2 FQNNGV. V lost 5 bases, J lost 4 bases, and 10 bases stayed unmatched. This CDR3 comprises 16 residues.

The rearrangement uses TRBV6-4 and TRBJ2-2; a possible D gene is TRBD1 (6 bases). V was trimmed by 3 bases and J by 6 bases, leaving 11 bases between them. This CDR3 has 14 residues. In germline, CDR1 is MRHNA, CDR2 SNTAGT. CDR3 sequence (DNA): TGTGCCAGCAGTGAAAACAGGGTTCCCGGGGAGCTGTTTTTT. The encoded protein is CASSENRVPGELFF.

The rearrangement uses TRBV7-9 and TRBJ1-1; D not certain. Trimming pared 5 bases from V and 7 bases from J, leaving 5 bases between. The germline gives CDR1 SEHNR, CDR2 FQNEAQ (reference sequence). This CDR3 has 10 amino acids. CDR3 nucleotides: TGTGCCAGCAGCGCCTATGAAGCTTTCTTT. This encodes CASSAYEAFF.

CDR3 DNA: TGTGCCAGTAGTACCGGACAGGGGCCTCCGTGGAACACTGAAGCTTTCTTT. Translated, it gives CASSTGQGPPWNTEAFF. V usage is TRBV19 and J usage is TRBJ1-1; 9 bases agree with TRBD1. The V segment lost 4 bases and the J segment 1 base; nucleotides outside the gene matches: 10. The V gene's germline CDR1 is LNHDA and CDR2 SQIVND (reference sequence). This CDR3 is 17 amino acids long.

The sample holds one count of this clone. V usage is TRBV7-9 and J usage is TRBJ2-7; tentative D call: TRBD2 (5 bases). Between the trimmed V and J ends, which lost 10 bases and 6 bases, there was a span of 19 bases. The CDR3 runs 13 residues. Per germline, CDR1 SEHNR and CDR2 FQNEAQ (reference sequence). This CDR3 is CATEGAAVGEQYF. Written as DNA, the CDR3 is TGTGCCACGGAAGGAGCAGCGGTCGGCGAGCAGTACTTC.

The V and J genes are TRBV11-2 and TRBJ2-7; 7 bases map to TRBD2. The V gene's germline CDR1 is SGHAT and CDR2 FQNNGV. V trimming: 1 base; J trimming: 2 bases; junction bases outside the gene matches: 8. This CDR3 has 16 amino acids. Written as DNA, the CDR3 is TGTGCCAGCAGCTTAGGTGCGGGGGTCCCAACCTACGAGCAGTACTTC. Protein product: CASSLGAGVPTYEQYF.

CDR3: CASSYRGSGGADEQFF. The CDR3 DNA follows: TGCGCCAGCAGCTACCGCGGGAGCGGGGGGGCGGATGAGCAGTTCTTC. The V gene is TRBV4-1, the J gene TRBJ2-1, with 10 positions matching TRBD2. Germline V lookup: CDR1 MGHRA, CDR2 YSYEKL. This CDR3 contains 16 residues. V was clipped by 5 bases and J by 8 bases; unmatched bases: 12.

This chain links TRBV13 with TRBJ2-7; D is unclear. This CDR3 spans 14 amino acids. Per the germline V gene, CDR1 is PRHDT and CDR2 is FYEKMQ (reference sequence). Trimming took off 5 bases at V and 1 base at J, with 12 bases between the two ends. The CDR3, as DNA: TGTGCCAGCAGCCGATCCGGTTGGTCCTACGAGCAGTACTTC. Protein sequence: CASSRSGWSYEQYF.

The J gene is TRBJ2-7, the V gene TRBV28; D is ambiguous. V was trimmed by 6 bases and J by 1 base, leaving 10 bases between them. The length of the CDR3 is 13 residues. Germline lookup yields CDR1 MDHEN and CDR2 SYDVKM. This CDR3 reads CASSRPESYEQYF. CDR3 DNA: TGTGCCAGCAGCCGCCCGGAGTCCTACGAGCAGTACTTC.